One sample yielded the 32 T cell receptor beta chains listed below, sequenced in a study of shared clonotypes between healthy human individuals. Profiling relied on immunoSEQ multiplex PCR, and the TCRdb table lists in-frame clones only, not all of them. The sample lists about 2 million clones, about 94% occurring once. Only CD45RO-negative cells positively selected for CCR7 counted as naive CD8 cells, so terminally differentiated effector memory CD45RA+ cells were excluded. Sequencing was done on a sample of naive CD8+ T cells sorted from blood. Receptors originate from a man in his late teens or twenties in good health.

This clone was seen a single time. Other nucleotide sequences from this sample produce the same CDR3. V usage is TRBV7-9 and J usage is TRBJ2-7; D is undetermined. The CDR3 is 14 amino acids. V was pared by 1 base and J by 4 bases, with 11 bases between. Per the germline V gene, CDR1 is SEHNR and CDR2 is FQNEAQ (reference sequence). The chain's CDR3 is CASSLDGRSYEQYF. In DNA form, the CDR3 reads TGTGCCAGCAGCTTAGACGGCAGGTCATACGAGCAGTACTTC.

The chain is built from TRBV7-9 and TRBJ2-7; the match to TRBD2 covers 8 bases. The CDR3 is 16 residues long. V lost 4 bases and J lost 2; bases outside the gene matches: 10. Germline assignment: CDR1 SEHNR and CDR2 FQNEAQ (reference sequence). The CDR3 region is CASSYLLAAAPYEQYF. The CDR3 DNA sequence: TGTGCCAGCAGCTACCTACTAGCGGCCGCACCCTACGAGCAGTACTTC.

The V call is TRBV6-1, the J call TRBJ2-6; D is ambiguous. This CDR3 region has 18 residues. Germline V lookup: CDR1 MNHNS, CDR2 SASEGT. Trimming took 3 bases from V and 0 from J, leaving 15 bases between them. The CDR3 here is CASSEERNLLSGANVLTF. The CDR3 DNA reads TGTGCCAGCAGTGAGGAACGGAACTTGCTCTCTGGGGCCAACGTCCTGACTTTC.

This chain links TRBV2 with TRBJ2-1; TRBD2 matches 8 bases. The CDR3 consists of 16 residues. V lost 1 base and J lost 4; bases outside the gene matches: 6. Germline loops: CDR1 SNHLY, CDR2 FYNNEI. The CDR3 DNA is TGTGCCAGCAGTGAAGAAGGCGGGGGGCCGTACAATGAGCAGTTCTTC. Translated: CASSEEGGGPYNEQFF.

The chain recombines TRBV13 with TRBJ2-1; D ambiguous. This CDR3 region has 16 residues. The V end was cut by 5 bases, the J end by 3 bases, with 17 bases between. Germline V gene sequence: CDR1 PRHDT, CDR2 FYEKMQ (reference sequence). In DNA form, the CDR3 reads TGTGCCAGCAGCCCCCCTAGGGCCAGATACTACAATGAGCAGTTCTTC. As protein: CASSPPRARYYNEQFF.

The chain combines TRBV19 with TRBJ2-7; 9 positions match TRBD1. The junction had 9 bases not matched to a gene; V was cut back by 4 bases and J by 2 bases. Germline loops: CDR1 LNHDA, CDR2 SQIVND (reference sequence). The CDR3 consists of 16 residues. Written as DNA, the CDR3 is TGTGCCAGTAGTACCTCCACAGGGGGCGCCCCCTACGAGCAGTACTTC. It yields the protein CASSTSTGGAPYEQYF.

CDR3 sequence: CASSYPPTEQYF. In nucleotides, the CDR3 is TGTGCCAGCAGCTACCCGCCGACCGAGCAGTACTTC. This chain joins TRBV5-5 and TRBJ2-7, with D hard to call. Trimming stripped 3 bases from V and 6 bases from J, with 10 bases between. Germline loops: CDR1 SGHKS, CDR2 YYEKEE (reference sequence). CDR3 size: 12 residues.

This chain connects TRBV30 to TRBJ2-1, with D perhaps matching TRBD1 or TRBD2 (5 bases each). The CDR3 totals 16 residues. V lost 4 bases and J lost 4, with 20 bases in between. Germline CDR1 and CDR2: GTSNPN and SVGIG (reference sequence). The CDR3: CAWTSLGDPTYNEQFF. The CDR3 bases are TGTGCCTGGACTTCTCTAGGGGACCCGACTTACAATGAGCAGTTCTTC.

The rearrangement links TRBV6-5 to TRBJ2-7, with D possibly matching TRBD1 (5 bases). The length of the CDR3 is 13 residues. The ends were cut back, 5 bases at V and 0 bases at J, with 8 bases in the middle. CDR1 and CDR2 from the germline V gene are MNHEY and SVGAGI. The CDR3 is CASSTGTSYEQYF. The CDR3 DNA reads TGTGCCAGCAGTACAGGAACCTCCTACGAGCAGTACTTC.

The V and J genes are TRBV5-6 and TRBJ1-1, with D unresolved. Germline CDR1 and CDR2: SGHDT and YYEEEE. The CDR3 runs 12 residues. V lost 4 bases and J 5 bases, leaving 9 bases between the germline ends. The CDR3 DNA reads as TGTGCCAGCAGCGAAGGGAGTACTGAAGCTTTCTTT. Its translation: CASSEGSTEAFF.

The rearrangement joins TRBV10-3 to TRBJ2-1; 10 nucleotides line up with TRBD1. This CDR3 spans 15 amino acids. The germline V gene encodes CDR1 ENHRY and CDR2 SYGVKD. J was trimmed by 6 bases and V by 5 bases; bases with no gene match: 7. The CDR3 DNA reads as TGTGCCATCAGTTCTGGACAGGGGGAGTTCAATGAGCAGTTCTTC. Translated, it gives CAISSGQGEFNEQFF.

The chain has TRBV19 and TRBJ1-2, with a weak D call TRBD1 (5 bases). CDR3 length: 14 residues. The V and J ends lost 3 bases and 4 bases respectively, with 12 bases between them. Germline CDR1 reads LNHDA; CDR2 reads SQIVND (reference sequence). CDR3 nucleotide sequence: TGTGCCAGTAGTATTCCCGGGACGGGCTATGGCTACACCTTC. It yields the protein CASSIPGTGYGYTF.

Concerning this clone: A junction end diverges from the germline sequence, so it may reflect a read error. The rearrangement links TRBV7-7 to TRBJ2-7; 7 bases match TRBD2. Germline values: CDR1 SSHAT, CDR2 FNYEAQ (reference sequence). The CDR3 consists of 15 residues. The CDR3 loop is CASSLVVGGSYEQYF. In DNA form, the CDR3 reads TGTGCTAGCAGCTTAGTTGTGGGGGGGTCCTACGAGCAGTACTTC. The whole variable domain, remainder taken from reference TRBV7-7 and TRBJ2-7, is GAGVSQSPRYKVTKRGQDVTLRCDPISSHATLYWYQQALGQGPEFLTYFNYEAQPDKSGLPSDRFSAERPEGSISTLTIQRTEQRDSAMYRCASSLVVGGSYEQYFGPGTRLTVT.

The chain's CDR3 is CASSQVFGGSSYEQYF. The DNA for the CDR3 is TGCGCCAGCAGCCAAGTGTTCGGCGGATCCTCCTACGAGCAGTACTTC. This sequence joins TRBV4-3 and TRBJ2-7; D gene unclear. Looked up from germline, CDR1 is LGHNA and CDR2 is YSLEER. The V and J ends lost 1 base and 0 bases respectively, with 13 bases between them. This CDR3 is 16 amino acids long.

The chain uses TRBV10-3 and TRBJ2-1; a possible D gene is TRBD1 (5 bases). The V end was cut by 10 bases, the J end by 7 bases, with 20 bases between. Germline V gene data show CDR1 as ENHRY and CDR2 as SYGVKD. The CDR3 has 14 residues. CDR3 nucleotides: TGTGCCACCTTCTCCTCAGGGTTTCGGAATGAGCAGTTCTTC. Translation gives CATFSSGFRNEQFF.

This clone was counted once. The chain couples TRBV4-2 to TRBJ1-1; no clear D gene. Germline V CDR1 and CDR2: LGHNA, YNFKEQ. This CDR3 contains 13 residues. V was clipped by 1 base and J by 1 base, with 4 bases between them. Written as DNA, the CDR3 is TGTGCCAGCAGCCAAGGGTCGAACACTGAAGCTTTCTTT. Its translation: CASSQGSNTEAFF.

This clone was counted between two and nine times. The J gene is TRBJ2-2, the V gene TRBV4-1, with D unclear. The V gene's germline CDR1 is MGHRA and CDR2 YSYEKL. Trimming stripped 2 bases from V and 4 bases from J, with 11 bases between. The CDR3 spans 15 residues. The CDR3 region is CASSQSLAATGELFF. The CDR3, as DNA: TGCGCCAGCAGCCAATCTCTGGCAGCCACCGGGGAGCTGTTTTTT.

J is TRBJ2-1 and V is TRBV7-8; 12 bases are shared with TRBD2. V shed 0 bases, J shed 4 bases, and the junction held 13 bases outside the gene matches. CDR3 length: 20 amino acids. CDR1 is SGHVS, CDR2 FQNEAQ, per germline. The CDR3 is CASSLAMLAGGIETYNEQFF. CDR3 coding DNA: TGTGCCAGCAGCTTAGCGATGCTAGCGGGGGGGATAGAAACATACAATGAGCAGTTCTTC.

This chain uses TRBV9 with TRBJ1-1; 7 bases match TRBD1. Germline-derived CDR1 and CDR2 are SGDLS and YYNGEE. The CDR3 length is 14 residues. Germline trimming cut 4 bases from V and 0 bases from J; bases unmatched to any gene: 3. This CDR3 reads CASSTGTVNTEAFF. The CDR3 DNA follows: TGTGCCAGCAGCACCGGGACAGTGAACACTGAAGCTTTCTTT. Filled out from reference TRBV9 and TRBJ1-1, the complete variable domain reads DSGVTQTPKHLITATGQRVTLRCSPRSGDLSVYWYQQSLDQGLQFLIQYYNGEERAKGNILERFSAQQFPDLHSELNLSSLELGDSALYFCASSTGTVNTEAFFGQGTRLTVV.

This clone appeared a single time. The chain links TRBV7-9 to TRBJ1-1; D is uncertain. This CDR3 is built from 14 residues. Germline V CDR1 and CDR2: SEHNR, FQNEAQ (reference sequence). Trimming removed 5 bases at V and 0 bases at J, with 10 bases between. In DNA form, the CDR3 reads TGTGCCAGCAGCCCCTCGACCATGAACACTGAAGCTTTCTTT. This gives the protein CASSPSTMNTEAFF. The variable domain in full, completed from reference TRBV7-9 and TRBJ1-1, reads DTGVSQNPRHKITKRGQNVTFRCDPISEHNRLYWYRQTLGQGPEFLTYFQNEAQLEKSRLLSDRFSAERPKGSFSTLEIQRTEQGDSAMYLCASSPSTMNTEAFFGQGTRLTVV.

The J gene is TRBJ2-6, the V gene TRBV7-9; 7 nucleotides line up with TRBD1. The CDR3 contains 16 residues. The V and J ends lost 5 bases and 2 bases, in that order; junction bases with no gene match: 6. Germline V gene lookup returns CDR1 SEHNR and CDR2 FQNEAQ (reference sequence). The CDR3 nucleotides read TGTGCCAGCAGCCACAACAGGGGACCTGGGGCCAACGTCCTGACTTTC. It codes for CASSHNRGPGANVLTF. Full variable domain (outside the CDR3, taken from reference TRBV7-9 and TRBJ2-6): DTGVSQNPRHKITKRGQNVTFRCDPISEHNRLYWYRQTLGQGPEFLTYFQNEAQLEKSRLLSDRFSAERPKGSFSTLEIQRTEQGDSAMYLCASSHNRGPGANVLTFGAGSRLTVL.

J is TRBJ2-3 and V is TRBV27; D remains unclear. The V gene lost 4 bases and the J gene lost 2 bases, with 7 bases spanning the gap. There are 13 residues in the CDR3. Germline loops: CDR1 MNHEY, CDR2 SMNVEV (reference sequence). This CDR3 reads CASSSAITDTQYF. CDR3 sequence (DNA): TGTGCCAGCAGTTCAGCGATCACAGATACGCAGTATTTT.

J is TRBJ2-3 and V is TRBV29-1; D is unresolved. The CDR3 extends over 11 amino acids. In germline, CDR1 is SQVTM, CDR2 ANQGSEA. Trimming cost V 6 bases and J 6 bases, with 10 bases left between them. The CDR3 DNA follows: TGCAGCGTCCGAACTCACGATACGCAGTATTTT. Amino acids: CSVRTHDTQYF.

This clone was recorded once. V is TRBV4-1 and J is TRBJ2-7; D uncertain. Germline values: CDR1 MGHRA, CDR2 YSYEKL. The CDR3 is 13 amino acids. Trimming pared 1 base from V and 4 bases from J, leaving 8 bases between. CDR3 in amino acids: CASSQAALYEQYF. CDR3 DNA sequence: TGCGCCAGCAGCCAAGCGGCTCTTTACGAGCAGTACTTC.

V usage is TRBV9 and J usage is TRBJ1-4, with D possibly TRBD1 on 5 matching bases. V was clipped by 4 bases and J by 6 bases, with 10 bases between them. The CDR3 extends over 13 amino acids. Germline CDR1 SGDLS, CDR2 YYNGEE. This CDR3 reads CASSPQTDEKLFF. The CDR3 bases are TGTGCCAGCAGCCCCCAGACAGATGAAAAACTGTTTTTT.

The chain couples TRBV27 to TRBJ2-1; 8 nucleotides line up with TRBD2. This CDR3 region has 14 residues. The V gene end was trimmed by 5 bases and the J gene end by 5 bases; junction bases not matched to a gene: 5. The germline V gene encodes CDR1 MNHEY and CDR2 SMNVEV (reference sequence). The CDR3 spells CASSLTSVHNEQFF. The CDR3 nucleotides are TGTGCCAGCAGTCTGACTAGCGTTCACAATGAGCAGTTCTTC.

The J gene is TRBJ1-2, the V gene TRBV9, with a tentative D call TRBD1 (5 bases). Looked up from germline, CDR1 is SGDLS and CDR2 is YYNGEE. V was cut by 3 bases and J by 7 bases, with 19 bases left in between. CDR3 length: 15 residues. CDR3 residues: CASSAAQQATGGYTF. Written as DNA, the CDR3 is TGTGCCAGCAGCGCTGCCCAACAGGCTACGGGTGGCTACACCTTC.

The J gene is TRBJ2-7, the V gene TRBV4-3, with D perhaps matching TRBD2 (7 bases). Germline V gives CDR1 LGHNA, CDR2 YSLEER. V was shortened by 0 bases and J by 3 bases, with 27 bases between the two germline ends. The CDR3 has 20 amino acids. The CDR3 sequence: CASSQDLEGEGTEGFYEQYF. The CDR3 DNA reads as TGCGCCAGCAGCCAAGATTTGGAGGGGGAGGGCACGGAGGGGTTCTACGAGCAGTACTTC.

Only one count was recorded for this clone. The gene calls are TRBV28 and TRBJ2-2, with a possible D match to TRBD2 (6 bases). CDR1 is MDHEN, CDR2 SYDVKM, per germline. V lost 2 bases to trimming and J lost 2 bases, with 15 bases between them. CDR3 length: 17 residues. Here the CDR3 reads CASSLVPGLLNTGELFF. For the CDR3, the DNA is TGTGCCAGCAGTTTAGTACCGGGACTTTTAAACACCGGGGAGCTGTTTTTT.

The chain links TRBV2 to TRBJ2-1; D not certain. Trimming removed 10 bases at V and 0 bases at J, with 16 bases between. Germline lookup yields CDR1 SNHLY and CDR2 FYNNEI. This CDR3 spans 15 amino acids. The CDR3 DNA reads TGTGCCATACCCGCCGACCCTAACTCCTACAATGAGCAGTTCTTC. Translating gives CAIPADPNSYNEQFF.

The chain links TRBV4-1 to TRBJ1-5; possible D gene TRBD1, 5 bases. Trimming shortened V by 0 bases and J by 0 bases, and 15 bases separated the two germline ends. CDR3 size: 18 residues. Germline CDR1 reads MGHRA; CDR2 reads YSYEKL. CDR3 coding DNA: TGCGCCAGCAGCCAAGACAGGGAAGGGGATTATAGCAATCAGCCCCAGCATTTT. Translating gives CASSQDREGDYSNQPQHF.

This chain connects TRBV14 to TRBJ1-6, with D perhaps TRBD1 (6 bases). From germline, CDR1 is SGHDN and CDR2 FVKESK. The germline V and J ends were trimmed by 1 base and 16 bases, with 17 bases remaining between them. There are 14 residues in the CDR3. In DNA, the CDR3 is TGTGCCAGCAGCCAAGTTGGCAGGGGAGAGGGACTCCACTTT. It codes for CASSQVGRGEGLHF.